The present TCR beta chain was sequenced within a study of CD8 T cells in Susac syndrome. This clonotype was counted once. RNA, at about 0.45 to 1 ug, was reverse transcribed with random hexamers. TCRdb passed the immunoSEQ multiplex PCR reads through MiXCR, listing each CDR3 protein once. Of about 120,000 distinct CDR3 sequences listed, 80% to 95% are singletons. Sequencing of TCR beta drew on CD8+ and CD4+ T cells from blood. CDR1 is DFQATT and CDR2 is SNEGSKA in the germline V gene (reference sequence). The CDR3 has 14 amino acids. V was trimmed by 5 bases and J by 2 bases, leaving 16 bases between them.

This TCR was sampled from a human donor in good health. Material: CD4+ T cells from PBMCs. J is TRBJ2-7 and V is TRBV20-1; D perhaps matches TRBD2 (6 bases). The CDR3 nucleotides read TGCAGTGCTTACCACGGGGGAGACCCCTACGAGCAGTACTTC. Encoded protein: CSAYHGGDPYEQYF.